This T cell receptor (beta chain) was obtained from a study of T cells in Graves' hyperthyroidism and ophthalmopathy. Notes on the study in general: Model-based prediction identified ophthalmopathy a median 6.5 months prior to its onset.

This clonotype showed up just a few times. Its specificity is unknown. The authors deemed Graves' hyperthyroidism stable absent ophthalmopathy progression within 18 months. The source material, RNA transcripts, was used to amplify TCR beta CDR3 regions. Using the HTBI primer set, a first-round RT-PCR was run on the TCR CDR3. A single record per CDR3 protein comes from TCRdb applying MiXCR to the multiplex PCR reads. The sample lists around 340,000 distinct CDR3 sequences; about 18% were seen once. This clonotype was obtained from a woman aged 45 to 65 with Graves' hyperthyroidism. Sequencing was performed on blood.

DNA for the CDR3: TGCAGCGTTTGGGGGACCGGGGAGCTGTTTTTT. Protein product: CSVWGTGELFF. The J gene is TRBJ2-2, the V gene TRBV29-1; D may be TRBD1 or TRBD2 (5 bases each). Trimming pared 5 bases from V and 5 bases from J, leaving 6 bases between. There are 11 residues in the CDR3. Germline CDR1 is SQVTM and CDR2 is ANQGSEA.